There are many counts of the clone carrying this TCR beta chain. The data are from a study of regulatory T cells in long-lasting Graves disease. Overall study context: In persistent Graves' disease, antithyroid drugs had been taken for over 5 years and TSH receptor antibodies stayed positive.

Sequencing libraries for TCR beta were prepared with iRepertoire HTBI primers and Arm-PCR of CDR3 regions. A single record per CDR3 protein comes from TCRdb applying MiXCR to the multiplex PCR reads. This sample has 350,000 to 450,000 distinct CDR3 sequences, with around a fifth found just once. Time point defined: persistent/refractory GD, antithyroid drugs over 5 years with positive TRAb. With RNA extracted from PBMCs as input, the TCR library was made. The CDR3 runs to 12 residues. Germline V gene sequence: CDR1 GTSNPN, CDR2 SVGIG (reference sequence). The V and J ends lost 4 bases and 2 bases respectively, with 8 bases between them.

The TCR comes from a female donor with Graves disease. The material sequenced was peripheral blood mononuclear cells (PBMCs), taken when the disease was refractory, from a patient treated with antithyroid drugs. The chain joins TRBV30 to TRBJ2-5; the D is unclear. The CDR3 DNA sequence: TGTGCCTGGAACAGCATACAAGAGACCCAGTACTTC. The encoded protein is CAWNSIQETQYF.